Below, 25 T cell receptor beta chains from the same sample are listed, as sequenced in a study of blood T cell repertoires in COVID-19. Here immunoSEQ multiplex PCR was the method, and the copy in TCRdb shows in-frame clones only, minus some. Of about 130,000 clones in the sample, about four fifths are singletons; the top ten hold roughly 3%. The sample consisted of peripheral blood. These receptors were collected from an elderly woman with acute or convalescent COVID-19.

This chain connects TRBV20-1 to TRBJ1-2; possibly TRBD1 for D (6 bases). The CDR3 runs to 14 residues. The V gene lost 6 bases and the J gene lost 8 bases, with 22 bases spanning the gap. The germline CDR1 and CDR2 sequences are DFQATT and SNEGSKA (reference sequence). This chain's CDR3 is CSASPTGIQEGYTF. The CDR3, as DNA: TGCAGTGCCAGTCCCACAGGGATTCAGGAGGGCTACACCTTC.

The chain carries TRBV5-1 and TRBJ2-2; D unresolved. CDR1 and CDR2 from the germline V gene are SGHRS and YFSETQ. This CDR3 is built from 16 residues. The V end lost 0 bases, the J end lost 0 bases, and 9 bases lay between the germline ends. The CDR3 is CASSLAGSANTGELFF. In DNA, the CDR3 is TGCGCCAGCAGCTTGGCCGGGTCCGCGAACACCGGGGAGCTGTTTTTT.

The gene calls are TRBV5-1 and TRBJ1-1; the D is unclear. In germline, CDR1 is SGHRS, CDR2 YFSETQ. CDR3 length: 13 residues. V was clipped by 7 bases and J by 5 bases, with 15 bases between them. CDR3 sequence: CASGSGIDTEAFF. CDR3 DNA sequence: TGCGCCAGCGGTTCCGGGATAGATACTGAAGCTTTCTTT.

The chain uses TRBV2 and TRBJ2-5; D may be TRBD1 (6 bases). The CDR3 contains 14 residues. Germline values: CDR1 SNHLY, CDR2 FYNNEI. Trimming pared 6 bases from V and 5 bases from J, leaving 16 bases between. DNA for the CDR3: TGTGCCAGCAGGGAACAGGGATTTGGTGAGACCCAGTACTTC. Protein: CASREQGFGETQYF.

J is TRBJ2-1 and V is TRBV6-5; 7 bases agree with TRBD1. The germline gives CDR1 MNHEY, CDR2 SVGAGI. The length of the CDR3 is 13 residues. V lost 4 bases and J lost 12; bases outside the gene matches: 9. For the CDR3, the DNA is TGTGCCAGCAGTTCAGGACAGGCCGTGGGGCAGTTCTTC. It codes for CASSSGQAVGQFF.

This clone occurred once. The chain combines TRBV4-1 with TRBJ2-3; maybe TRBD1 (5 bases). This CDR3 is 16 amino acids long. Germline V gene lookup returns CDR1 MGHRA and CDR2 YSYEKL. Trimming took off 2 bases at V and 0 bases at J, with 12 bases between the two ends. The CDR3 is CASSQRTGSSTDTQYF. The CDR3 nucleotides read TGCGCCAGCAGCCAACGTACAGGATCTAGCACAGATACGCAGTATTTT.

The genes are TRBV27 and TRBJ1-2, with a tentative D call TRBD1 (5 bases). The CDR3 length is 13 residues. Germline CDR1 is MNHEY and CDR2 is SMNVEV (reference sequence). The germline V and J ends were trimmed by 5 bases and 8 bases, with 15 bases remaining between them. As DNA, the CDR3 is TGTGCCAGCAGTCCAAGGGGCGGAGAGGGCTACACCTTC. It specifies CASSPRGGEGYTF.

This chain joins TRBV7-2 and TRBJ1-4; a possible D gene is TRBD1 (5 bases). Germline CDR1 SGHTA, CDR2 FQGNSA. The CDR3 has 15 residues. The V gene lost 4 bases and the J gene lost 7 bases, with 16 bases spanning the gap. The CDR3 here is CASSSPGGVSEKLFF. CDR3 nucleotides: TGTGCCAGCAGCTCCCCCGGGGGGGTGAGTGAAAAACTGTTTTTT.

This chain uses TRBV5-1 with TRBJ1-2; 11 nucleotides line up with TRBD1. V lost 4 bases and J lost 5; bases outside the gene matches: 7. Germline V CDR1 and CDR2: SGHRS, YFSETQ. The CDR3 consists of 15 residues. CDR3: CASSKGQGEAYGYTF. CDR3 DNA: TGCGCCAGCAGCAAGGGACAGGGGGAGGCTTATGGCTACACCTTC. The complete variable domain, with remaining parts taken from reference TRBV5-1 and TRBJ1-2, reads KAGVTQTPRYLIKTRGQQVTLSCSPISGHRSVSWYQQTPGQGLQFLFEYFSETQRNKGNFPGRFSGRQFSNSRSEMNVSTLELGDSALYLCASSKGQGEAYGYTFGSGTRLTVV.

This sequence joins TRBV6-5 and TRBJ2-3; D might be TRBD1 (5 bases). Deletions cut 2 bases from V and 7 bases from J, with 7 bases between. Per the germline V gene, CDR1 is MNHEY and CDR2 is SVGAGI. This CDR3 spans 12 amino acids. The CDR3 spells CASSYRGNTQYF. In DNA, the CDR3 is TGTGCCAGCAGTTACAGGGGTAATACGCAGTATTTT.

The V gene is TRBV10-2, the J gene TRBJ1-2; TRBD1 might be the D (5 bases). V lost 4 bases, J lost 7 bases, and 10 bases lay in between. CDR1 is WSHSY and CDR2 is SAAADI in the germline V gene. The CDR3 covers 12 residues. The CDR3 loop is CASSGDSSGYTF. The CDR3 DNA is TGCGCCAGCAGTGGAGACAGCTCTGGCTACACCTTC.

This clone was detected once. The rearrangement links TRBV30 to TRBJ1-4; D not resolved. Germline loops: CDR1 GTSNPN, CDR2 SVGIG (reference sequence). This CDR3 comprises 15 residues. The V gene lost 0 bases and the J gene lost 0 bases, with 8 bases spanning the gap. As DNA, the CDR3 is TGTGCCTGGAGTGTAAAAGCAACAACTAATGAAAAACTGTTTTTT. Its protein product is CAWSVKATTNEKLFF.

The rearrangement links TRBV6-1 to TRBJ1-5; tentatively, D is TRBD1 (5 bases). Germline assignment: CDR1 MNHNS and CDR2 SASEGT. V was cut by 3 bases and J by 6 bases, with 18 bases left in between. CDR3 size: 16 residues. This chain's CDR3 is CASSDPGYRFRQPQHF. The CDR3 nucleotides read TGTGCCAGCAGTGATCCAGGGTACCGTTTTCGTCAGCCCCAGCATTTT.

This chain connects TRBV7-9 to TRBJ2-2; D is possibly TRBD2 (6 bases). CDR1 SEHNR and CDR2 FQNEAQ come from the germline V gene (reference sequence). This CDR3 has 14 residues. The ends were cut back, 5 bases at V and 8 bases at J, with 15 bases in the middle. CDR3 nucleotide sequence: TGTGCCAGCAGCCGTGACGGGGGAGAGGGGGAGCTGTTTTTT. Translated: CASSRDGGEGELFF. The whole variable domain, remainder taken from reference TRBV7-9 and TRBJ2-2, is DTGVSQNPRHKITKRGQNVTFRCDPISEHNRLYWYRQTLGQGPEFLTYFQNEAQLEKSRLLSDRFSAERPKGSFSTLEIQRTEQGDSAMYLCASSRDGGEGELFFGEGSRLTVL.

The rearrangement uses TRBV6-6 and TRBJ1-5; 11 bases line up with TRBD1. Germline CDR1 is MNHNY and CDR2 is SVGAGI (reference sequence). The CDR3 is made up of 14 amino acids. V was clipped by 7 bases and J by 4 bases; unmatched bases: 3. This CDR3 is CASKDRGPNQPQHF. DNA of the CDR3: TGTGCCAGCAAGGACAGGGGGCCGAATCAGCCCCAGCATTTT.

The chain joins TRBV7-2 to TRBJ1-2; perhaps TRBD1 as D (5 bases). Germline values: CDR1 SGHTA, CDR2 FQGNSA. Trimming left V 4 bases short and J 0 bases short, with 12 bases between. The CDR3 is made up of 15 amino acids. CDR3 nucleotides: TGTGCCAGCAGCTACGGACAAAGGGCTAACTATGGCTACACCTTC. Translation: CASSYGQRANYGYTF.

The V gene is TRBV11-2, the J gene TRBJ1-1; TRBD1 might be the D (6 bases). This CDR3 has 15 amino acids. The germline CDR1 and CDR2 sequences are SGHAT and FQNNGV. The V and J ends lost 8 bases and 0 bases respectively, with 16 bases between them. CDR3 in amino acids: CASGFGTFMNTEAFF. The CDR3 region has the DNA TGTGCCAGCGGATTTGGGACATTTATGAACACTGAAGCTTTCTTT.

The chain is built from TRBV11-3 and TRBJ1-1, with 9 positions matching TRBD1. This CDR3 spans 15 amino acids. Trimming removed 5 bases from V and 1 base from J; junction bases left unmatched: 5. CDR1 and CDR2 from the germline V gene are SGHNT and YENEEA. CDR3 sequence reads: CASSPRTGENTEAFF. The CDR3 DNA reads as TGTGCCAGCAGCCCTCGGACAGGGGAGAACACTGAAGCTTTCTTT.

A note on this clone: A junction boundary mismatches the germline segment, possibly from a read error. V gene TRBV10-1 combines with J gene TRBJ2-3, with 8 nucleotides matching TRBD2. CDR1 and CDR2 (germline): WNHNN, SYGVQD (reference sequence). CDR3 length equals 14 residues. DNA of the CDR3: TGCGCCAGCAGTTTGAGCGGGGGCACGGATACGCAGTATTTT. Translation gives CASSLSGGTDTQYF.

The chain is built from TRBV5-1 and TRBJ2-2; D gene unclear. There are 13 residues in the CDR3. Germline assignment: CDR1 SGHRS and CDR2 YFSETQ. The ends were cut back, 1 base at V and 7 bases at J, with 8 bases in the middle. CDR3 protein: CASSLLPGGELFF. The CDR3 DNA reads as TGCGCCAGCAGCTTGCTTCCGGGCGGGGAGCTGTTTTTT.

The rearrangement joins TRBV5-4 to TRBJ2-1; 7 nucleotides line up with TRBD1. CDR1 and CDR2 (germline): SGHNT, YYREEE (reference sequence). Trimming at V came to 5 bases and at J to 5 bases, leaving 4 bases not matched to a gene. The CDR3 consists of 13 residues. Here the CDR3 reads CASRQGTDNEQFF. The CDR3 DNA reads TGTGCCAGCAGACAGGGGACGGACAATGAGCAGTTCTTC. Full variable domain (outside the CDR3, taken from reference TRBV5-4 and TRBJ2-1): ETGVTQSPTHLIKTRGQQVTLRCSSQSGHNTVSWYQQALGQGPQFIFQYYREEENGRGNFPPRFSGLQFPNYSSELNVNALELDDSALYLCASRQGTDNEQFFGPGTRLTVL.

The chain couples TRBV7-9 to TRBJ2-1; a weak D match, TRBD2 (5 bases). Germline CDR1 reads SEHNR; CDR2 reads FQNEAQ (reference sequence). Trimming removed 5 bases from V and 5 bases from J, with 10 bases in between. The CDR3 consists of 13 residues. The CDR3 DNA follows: TGTGCCAGCAGCCCTCGGGGAAACAATGAGCAGTTCTTC. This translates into CASSPRGNNEQFF.

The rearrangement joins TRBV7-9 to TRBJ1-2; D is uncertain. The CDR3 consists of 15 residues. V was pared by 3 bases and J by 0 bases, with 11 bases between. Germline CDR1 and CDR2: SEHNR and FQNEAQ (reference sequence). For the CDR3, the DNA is TGTGCCAGCAGCTTGCAACAGCAAGCTAACTATGGCTACACCTTC. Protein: CASSLQQQANYGYTF.

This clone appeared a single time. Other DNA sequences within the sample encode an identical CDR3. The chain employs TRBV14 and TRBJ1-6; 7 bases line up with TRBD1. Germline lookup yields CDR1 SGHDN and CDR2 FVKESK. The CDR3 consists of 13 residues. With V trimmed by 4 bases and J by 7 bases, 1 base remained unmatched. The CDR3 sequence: CASSPRGNSPLHF. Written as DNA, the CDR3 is TGTGCCAGCAGCCCCAGGGGGAATTCACCCCTCCACTTT.

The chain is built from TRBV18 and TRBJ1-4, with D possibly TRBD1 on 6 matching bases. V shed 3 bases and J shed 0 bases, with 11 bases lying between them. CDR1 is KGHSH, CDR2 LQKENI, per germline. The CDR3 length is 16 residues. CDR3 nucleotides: TGTGCCAGCTCACCCCGCGGGGGCGCAACTAATGAAAAACTGTTTTTT. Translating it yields CASSPRGGATNEKLFF. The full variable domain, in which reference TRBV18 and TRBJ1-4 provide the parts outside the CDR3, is NAGVMQNPRHLVRRRGQEARLRCSPMKGHSHVYWYRQLPEEGLKFMVYLQKENIIDESGMPKERFSAEFPKEGPSILRIQQVVRGDSAAYFCASSPRGGATNEKLFFGSGTQLSVL.